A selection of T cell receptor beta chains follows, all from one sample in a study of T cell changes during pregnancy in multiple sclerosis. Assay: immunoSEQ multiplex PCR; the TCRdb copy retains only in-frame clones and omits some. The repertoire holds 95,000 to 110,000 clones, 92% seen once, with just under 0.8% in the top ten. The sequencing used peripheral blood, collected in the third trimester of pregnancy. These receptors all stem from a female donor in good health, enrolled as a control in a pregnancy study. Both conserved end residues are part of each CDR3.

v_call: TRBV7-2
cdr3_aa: CASSPLGGGTEAFF

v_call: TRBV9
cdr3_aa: CASSVAGGPEGTQYF

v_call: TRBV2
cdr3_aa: CASSDLGELFF

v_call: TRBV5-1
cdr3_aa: CASSLEAAVGETQYF

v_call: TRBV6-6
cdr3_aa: CASSFSQGEESPLHF

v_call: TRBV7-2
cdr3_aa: CASSLVPWDREYNEQFF

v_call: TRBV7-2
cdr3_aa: CASRRQGGVNEKLFF

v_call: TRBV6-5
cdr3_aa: CASRRGGDGYTF

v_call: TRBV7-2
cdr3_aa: CASSLAASGVQPQHF

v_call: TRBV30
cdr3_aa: CAWISLLRGELFF

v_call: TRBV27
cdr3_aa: CASRRTGKRDTQYF

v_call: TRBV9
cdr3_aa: CASSDGGGYGYTF

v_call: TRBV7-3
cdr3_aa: CASSLNPRNSGSGELFF

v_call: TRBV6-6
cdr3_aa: CASSGWEQGMTEAFF

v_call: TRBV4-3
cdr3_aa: CASSQDPGDRFTEAFF

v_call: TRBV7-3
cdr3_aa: CASSYLAGGGETQYF

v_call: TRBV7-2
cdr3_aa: CASSFTYNEQFF

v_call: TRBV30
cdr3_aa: CAWRLQGFYGYTF

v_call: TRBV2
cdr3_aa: CASSTGNTEAFF

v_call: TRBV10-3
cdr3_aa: CATRQLNTEAFF

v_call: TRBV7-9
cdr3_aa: CASSYQDTEAFF

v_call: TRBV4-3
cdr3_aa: CASSPRPGDTQYF

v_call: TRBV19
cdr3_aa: CASGGDRTDTQYF

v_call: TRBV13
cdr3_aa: CASSSRDRGGNEQFF

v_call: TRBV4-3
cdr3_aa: CASSQDSTGLKTQYF

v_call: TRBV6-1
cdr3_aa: CASRSDRERGYTF

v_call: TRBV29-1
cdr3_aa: CSVSVNTEAFF

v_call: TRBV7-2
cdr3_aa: CASTQGFNNEQFF

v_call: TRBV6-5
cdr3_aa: CASRTGVANTEAFF

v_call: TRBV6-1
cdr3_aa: CASARGLVENQPQHF

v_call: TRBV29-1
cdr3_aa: CSAAGGPGELFF

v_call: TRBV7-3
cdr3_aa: CASSPPPSGGETQYF

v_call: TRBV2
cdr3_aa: CASSLSGGFYEQYF

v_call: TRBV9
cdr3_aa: CASSVAWAGPEAFF

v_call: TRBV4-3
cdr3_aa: CASSQSGNTEAFF

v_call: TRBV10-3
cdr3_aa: CAINPTSGGSGELFF

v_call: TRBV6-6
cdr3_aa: CASRRGEDTDTQYF

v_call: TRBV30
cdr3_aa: CAADSLNYGYTF

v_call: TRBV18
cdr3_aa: CASSLGNTEAFF

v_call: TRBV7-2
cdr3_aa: CASSPKFLTESNTGELFF

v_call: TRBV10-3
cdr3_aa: CAMGRGTDTQYF

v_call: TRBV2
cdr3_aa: CASIVREMPGNTIYF

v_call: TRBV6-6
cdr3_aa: CASTLTGMLDTEAFF

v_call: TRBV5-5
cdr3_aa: CASSGGQGAQPQHF

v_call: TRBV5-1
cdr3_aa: CASSAGQFPEAFF

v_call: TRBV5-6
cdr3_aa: CASSWGSSGVWTNEQYF

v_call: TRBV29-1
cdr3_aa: CSALTGSVYEQYF